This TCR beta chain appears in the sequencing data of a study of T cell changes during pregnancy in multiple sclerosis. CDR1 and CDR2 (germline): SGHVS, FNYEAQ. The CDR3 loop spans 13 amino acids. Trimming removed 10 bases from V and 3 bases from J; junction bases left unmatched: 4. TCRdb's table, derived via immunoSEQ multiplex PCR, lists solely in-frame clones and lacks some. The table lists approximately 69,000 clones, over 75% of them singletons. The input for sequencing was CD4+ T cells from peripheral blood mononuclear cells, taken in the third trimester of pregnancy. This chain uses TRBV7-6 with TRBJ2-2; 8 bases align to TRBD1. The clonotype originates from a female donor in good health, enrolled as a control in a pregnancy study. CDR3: CANGTGDTGELFF. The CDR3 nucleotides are TGTGCCAATGGGACAGGCGACACCGGGGAGCTGTTTTTT.